This TCR beta chain was documented in a study of cytomegalovirus exposure and HLA in healthy donors. A multiplex PCR was run with 60 Vbeta primers and 13 Jbeta primers. Profiled with immunoSEQ multiplex PCR; TCRdb holds only in-frame clones, not every one. The repertoire holds 130,000 to 150,000 clones, with roughly 80% as singletons. Donors counted as nominally healthy when sampled, yet unrecorded immune exposures were likely. This clone was observed a handful of times. Its antigen is currently unknown. Findings and caveats of the study: Later analysis found that TCR beta chains associated with HLA were more clonally expanded than other, equally common chains. There were several of the most significant clusters that appeared linked to common viral pathogens in a later analysis.

The CDR3 has 13 residues. Germline V gives CDR1 MNHNY, CDR2 SVGAGI (reference sequence). V was shortened by 4 bases and J by 6 bases, with 12 bases between the two germline ends. Sequencing was done on a sample of PBMCs. The chain is built from TRBV6-6 and TRBJ1-2, with D possibly TRBD1 on 6 matching bases. The TCR sequence derives from a woman in her thirties or forties in good health and CMV-seropositive. CDR3 DNA sequence: TGTGCCAGCAGTTGGACCCCAGGGGATGGCTACACCTTC. It encodes CASSWTPGDGYTF.